This passage covers 29 T cell receptor beta chains from one sample sequenced in a study of cytomegalovirus exposure and HLA in healthy donors. Assay: immunoSEQ multiplex PCR; the TCRdb copy retains only in-frame clones and omits some. Of more than 150,000 clones in the sample, around 81% were seen once. Source material: PBMCs. These receptors came from a woman younger than 30 in good health and CMV-seropositive.

The gene calls are TRBV7-2 and TRBJ2-2, with 14 bases aligning to TRBD2. CDR1 is SGHTA and CDR2 is FQGNSA in the germline V gene. The CDR3 loop spans 16 amino acids. The V and J ends lost 4 bases and 4 bases, in that order; junction bases with no gene match: 2. The CDR3 sequence is CASSSGLAGATGELFF. The DNA for the CDR3 is TGTGCCAGCAGCTCGGGACTAGCGGGGGCCACCGGGGAGCTGTTTTTT.

V and J are TRBV6-6 and TRBJ1-5; TRBD1 is a possible D gene (5 bases). CDR3 length: 14 amino acids. Trimming stripped 1 base from V and 5 bases from J, with 9 bases between. Germline CDR1 reads MNHNY; CDR2 reads SVGAGI (reference sequence). The CDR3 region is CASSYFGADQPQHF. The CDR3 DNA follows: TGTGCCAGCAGTTACTTTGGGGCGGATCAGCCCCAGCATTTT.

The chain combines TRBV5-6 with TRBJ1-2, with 8 bases identical to TRBD1. The germline V gene has CDR1 SGHDT and CDR2 YYEEEE. The CDR3 spans 13 residues. V gave up 5 bases and J gave up 8 bases; unmatched junction bases: 8. CDR3 amino acids: CASRGQGTNGYTF. The CDR3 DNA follows: TGTGCCAGCAGAGGACAGGGAACGAACGGCTACACCTTC. Combining the CDR3 with reference TRBV5-6 and TRBJ1-2 gives the whole variable domain DAGVTQSPTHLIKTRGQQVTLRCSPKSGHDTVSWYQQALGQGPQFIFQYYEEEERQRGNFPDRFSGHQFPNYSSELNVNALLLGDSALYLCASRGQGTNGYTFGSGTRLTVV.

The V gene is TRBV9, the J gene TRBJ2-7; 8 nucleotides match TRBD1. The CDR3 runs 15 residues. CDR1 is SGDLS and CDR2 is YYNGEE in the germline V gene. With 2 bases clipped from V and 2 bases from J, the junction kept 6 bases outside the gene matches. DNA of the CDR3: TGTGCCAGCAGCGTTCAGGGGGCGCTTACCTACGAGCAGTACTTC. This codes for CASSVQGALTYEQYF.

V gene TRBV7-9 combines with J gene TRBJ2-1; 10 bases map to TRBD1. In germline, CDR1 is SEHNR, CDR2 FQNEAQ (reference sequence). The CDR3 sequence is 15 residues long. The V gene end was trimmed by 5 bases and the J gene end by 3 bases; junction bases not matched to a gene: 4. The CDR3 spells CASSPRTGGYNEQFF. The CDR3, as DNA: TGTGCCAGCAGCCCCCGGACAGGGGGCTACAATGAGCAGTTCTTC.

The genes are TRBV12-5 and TRBJ2-3; D call uncertain. V lost 7 bases to trimming and J lost 1 base, with 15 bases between them. The CDR3 length is 15 residues. CDR1 is LGHNT and CDR2 is FRNRAP in the germline V gene. The CDR3 reads CASALGSLGTDTQYF. CDR3 nucleotides: TGTGCTAGTGCCCTGGGTAGCTTGGGCACAGATACGCAGTATTTT.

The chain joins TRBV6-1 to TRBJ1-2, with D possibly being TRBD1 (6 bases). This CDR3 comprises 15 residues. Trimming removed 4 bases from V and 7 bases from J, with 19 bases in between. Per germline, CDR1 MNHNS and CDR2 SASEGT. CDR3 protein: CASSGVPGGQAGYTF. CDR3 DNA: TGTGCCAGCAGTGGAGTGCCCGGGGGGCAGGCTGGCTACACCTTC.

The chain is built from TRBV9 and TRBJ1-1; D remains unclear. This CDR3 contains 15 residues. CDR1 and CDR2 from the germline V gene are SGDLS and YYNGEE. Trimming stripped 1 base from V and 1 base from J, with 11 bases between. This CDR3 is CASSVIVTTNTEAFF. CDR3 nucleotide sequence: TGTGCCAGCAGCGTAATTGTAACTACGAACACTGAAGCTTTCTTT.

The gene calls are TRBV7-8 and TRBJ2-7, with 11 nucleotides matching TRBD2. The CDR3 is 15 amino acids. The trim removed 3 bases at V and 2 bases at J, leaving 3 bases unmatched. Germline CDR1 is SGHVS and CDR2 is FQNEAQ. This CDR3 reads CASSLSSGGPYEQYF. Written as DNA, the CDR3 is TGTGCCAGCAGCTTGTCTAGCGGGGGGCCCTACGAGCAGTACTTC.

The chain has TRBV11-3 and TRBJ2-3; possible D gene TRBD1, 7 bases. The V gene's germline CDR1 is SGHNT and CDR2 YENEEA. The CDR3 contains 16 residues. Trimming left V 4 bases short and J 5 bases short, with 19 bases between. CDR3 in amino acids: CASSWRGRPAVDTQYF. In nucleotides, the CDR3 is TGTGCCAGCAGCTGGAGGGGGCGACCTGCGGTAGATACGCAGTATTTT.

The rearrangement uses TRBV4-1 and TRBJ1-1; D remains ambiguous. Germline CDR1 MGHRA, CDR2 YSYEKL. CDR3 length equals 13 residues. The V gene lost 3 bases and the J gene lost 5 bases, with 10 bases spanning the gap. Written as DNA, the CDR3 is TGCGCCAGCAGCCATCGTTCCGGGACTGAAGCTTTCTTT. Its translation is CASSHRSGTEAFF.

The chain recombines TRBV5-1 with TRBJ2-2; tentatively, D is TRBD1 (5 bases). V was shortened by 4 bases and J by 4 bases, with 8 bases between the two germline ends. From germline, CDR1 is SGHRS and CDR2 YFSETQ. This CDR3 comprises 13 residues. The CDR3 coding sequence is TGCGCCAGCAGCCAGACAGTCACCGGGGAGCTGTTTTTT. This translates into CASSQTVTGELFF.

This rearrangement joins TRBV4-3 to TRBJ2-7; 7 bases are a match to TRBD2. V gave up 1 base and J gave up 3 bases; unmatched junction bases: 6. This CDR3 is built from 15 residues. CDR1 is LGHNA, CDR2 YSLEER, per germline. The DNA for the CDR3 is TGCGCCAGCAGCCAAGTTTACGGGGGGAGCTACGAGCAGTACTTC. Its translation is CASSQVYGGSYEQYF.

This clone was seen only once. This sequence joins TRBV9 and TRBJ2-3, with D unclear. The germline V gene encodes CDR1 SGDLS and CDR2 YYNGEE. The CDR3 loop spans 14 amino acids. The V and J ends lost 0 bases and 1 base respectively, with 6 bases between them. The DNA for the CDR3 is TGTGCCAGCAGCGTAGAAGCCCGCACAGATACGCAGTATTTT. Its protein is CASSVEARTDTQYF.

The V and J genes are TRBV5-1 and TRBJ1-3; no reliable D call. Deletions cut 0 bases from V and 3 bases from J, with 10 bases between. There are 15 residues in the CDR3. From germline, CDR1 is SGHRS and CDR2 YFSETQ. CDR3 in DNA: TGCGCCAGCAGCTTGGCGGGGTCAGGTGGAAACACCATATATTTT. Its translation: CASSLAGSGGNTIYF.

With respect to this clone: At one end the junction does not follow the germline gene, possibly because of a read error. Other DNA sequences of this sample code for an identical CDR3. This chain joins TRBV6-5 and TRBJ2-7; TRBD2 matches at 8 bases. Germline lookup yields CDR1 MNHEY and CDR2 SVGAGI. CDR3 length: 15 residues. In DNA form, the CDR3 reads TGTGCCAGCAGTTACTCCAGCGGGGGACCCTACGAGCAGTATTTC. Its translation is CASSYSSGGPYEQYF.

The rearrangement links TRBV19 to TRBJ1-5, with 10 nucleotides matching TRBD1. The ends lost 9 bases at V and 7 bases at J; junction bases unmatched: 9. CDR1 LNHDA and CDR2 SQIVND come from the germline V gene (reference sequence). The CDR3 spans 14 residues. The CDR3 is CASGAGTGAQPQHF. In DNA, the CDR3 is TGTGCCAGCGGGGCGGGGACAGGGGCCCAGCCCCAGCATTTT.

This chain uses TRBV29-1 with TRBJ2-2; a weak D match, TRBD2 (5 bases). This CDR3 has 11 amino acids. Germline-derived CDR1 and CDR2 are SQVTM and ANQGSEA. Trimming took off 4 bases at V and 5 bases at J, with 5 bases between the two ends. Here the CDR3 reads CSVGGTGELFF. The CDR3 DNA sequence: TGCAGCGTTGGCGGGACCGGGGAGCTGTTTTTT.

In its sample, this clone was seen once. The chain recombines TRBV29-1 with TRBJ1-3, with TRBD1 matching 9 bases. Germline trimming cut 7 bases from V and 0 bases from J; bases unmatched to any gene: 4. The germline gives CDR1 SQVTM, CDR2 ANQGSEA. This CDR3 is 14 amino acids long. CDR3 in amino acids: CSARTGDSGNTIYF. The CDR3 nucleotides read TGCAGCGCCCGGACAGGGGACTCTGGAAACACCATATATTTT.

The J gene is TRBJ2-7, the V gene TRBV2; 9 bases map to TRBD1. The ends lost 10 bases at V and 6 bases at J; junction bases unmatched: 13. The CDR3 runs to 14 residues. The V gene's germline CDR1 is SNHLY and CDR2 FYNNEI. The CDR3 region has the DNA TGTGCCACAAAGGGGGAACAGGGGGCTTTCGAGCAGTACTTC. It is translated as CATKGEQGAFEQYF. The whole variable domain, filled in from reference TRBV2 and TRBJ2-7, reads EPEVTQTPSHQVTQMGQEVILRCVPISNHLYFYWYRQILGQKVEFLVSFYNNEISEKSEIFDDQFSVERPDGSNFTLKIRSTKLEDSAMYFCATKGEQGAFEQYFGPGTRLTVT.

This clone was detected only once. The rearrangement joins TRBV29-1 to TRBJ1-2; D gene uncertain. With 5 bases removed from V and 6 bases from J, the gap between germline ends came to 10 bases. The length of the CDR3 is 11 residues. CDR1 and CDR2 from the germline V gene are SQVTM and ANQGSEA. The CDR3 region is CSVTQSDGYTF. CDR3 coding DNA: TGCAGCGTTACACAGTCAGATGGCTACACCTTC.

The genes are TRBV6-1 and TRBJ2-1; 8 bases map to TRBD2. CDR3 size: 15 residues. V lost 5 bases and J lost 7; bases outside the gene matches: 10. CDR1 and CDR2 from the germline V gene are MNHNS and SASEGT. The CDR3 bases are TGTGCCAGCAGTTCCCCCGGGACTAGTTTAAATGAGCAGTTCTTC. This translates into CASSSPGTSLNEQFF.

The chain is built from TRBV5-5 and TRBJ2-3; 7 bases are shared with TRBD1. J lost 3 bases, V lost 6 bases, and 4 bases had no gene match. The CDR3 is made up of 13 amino acids. The germline CDR1 and CDR2 sequences are SGHKS and YYEKEE (reference sequence). CDR3 protein: CASIRQGTDTQYF. In DNA, the CDR3 is TGTGCCAGCATCCGACAGGGAACAGATACGCAGTATTTT.

CDR3 residues: CATSPAQETQYF. The CDR3, as DNA: TGTGCCACCAGTCCAGCGCAAGAGACCCAGTACTTC. This chain connects TRBV15 to TRBJ2-5, with D unclear. Germline V CDR1 and CDR2: LNHNV, YYDKDF (reference sequence). Trimming left V 6 bases short and J 2 bases short, with 7 bases between. The CDR3 spans 12 residues.

This chain links TRBV7-9 with TRBJ2-5; 9 bases line up with TRBD2. CDR1 is SEHNR and CDR2 is FQNEAQ in the germline V gene (reference sequence). The CDR3 totals 19 residues. V lost 3 bases to trimming and J lost 4 bases; unmatched junction nucleotides: 18. The CDR3 DNA reads TGTGCCAGCAGCTTTCCCGGATTTGCGGGCGGGGGGGCCCCAGAGACCCAGTACTTC. This gives the protein CASSFPGFAGGGAPETQYF.

This sequence joins TRBV19 and TRBJ2-3, with a possible D match to TRBD1 (6 bases). CDR3 length: 16 amino acids. Trimming took 0 bases from V and 1 from J, leaving 11 bases between them. The V gene's germline CDR1 is LNHDA and CDR2 SQIVND (reference sequence). CDR3 protein: CASSIEGGFGTDTQYF. In DNA, the CDR3 is TGTGCCAGTAGTATAGAAGGGGGATTCGGCACAGATACGCAGTATTTT.

This clone was seen just once. V usage is TRBV5-6 and J usage is TRBJ2-7, with D unclear. The CDR3 has 14 amino acids. Germline CDR1 and CDR2: SGHDT and YYEEEE. V dropped 4 bases and J dropped 3 bases, with 14 bases sitting between them. The CDR3 region has the DNA TGTGCCAGCAGCCCCCCAATCGGTAACTACGAGCAGTACTTC. Translating it yields CASSPPIGNYEQYF.

This clone was counted between two and nine times. The chain links TRBV29-1 to TRBJ1-2; D unresolved. CDR3 length equals 11 residues. With 6 bases removed from V and 4 bases from J, the gap between germline ends came to 9 bases. The germline gives CDR1 SQVTM, CDR2 ANQGSEA. This chain's CDR3 is CSVTSSYGYTF. CDR3 bases: TGCAGCGTCACCAGTTCCTATGGCTACACCTTC.

The chain is built from TRBV7-2 and TRBJ2-1, with TRBD2 matching 8 bases. The CDR3 is made up of 13 amino acids. J was trimmed by 12 bases and V by 2 bases; bases with no gene match: 6. In germline, CDR1 is SGHTA, CDR2 FQGNSA. The CDR3 DNA is TGTGCCAGCAGCTTAACGGGACTAGACGCGCAGTTCTTC. Protein sequence: CASSLTGLDAQFF.